One sample yielded the 24 T cell receptor beta chains listed below, sequenced in a study of blood T cell repertoires in COVID-19. Repertoires were generated with immunoSEQ multiplex PCR, while TCRdb's copy carries only in-frame clones and drops some. The repertoire holds approximately 190,000 clones, with roughly four fifths as singletons. The specimen sequenced was peripheral blood. The receptor source for this set is a man younger than 45 with active or convalescent COVID-19.

The chain employs TRBV7-9 and TRBJ1-5; 8 bases are shared with TRBD1. Germline V gives CDR1 SEHNR, CDR2 FQNEAQ (reference sequence). The CDR3 has 15 amino acids. V was clipped by 5 bases and J by 0 bases; unmatched bases: 3. The CDR3 region is CASSPTGDSNQPQHF. The CDR3 region has the DNA TGTGCCAGCAGCCCGACAGGGGATAGCAATCAGCCCCAGCATTTT.

This chain links TRBV10-3 with TRBJ2-7; 7 bases agree with TRBD1. CDR3 length: 12 amino acids. V lost 10 bases and J lost 2; bases outside the gene matches: 5. Germline lookup yields CDR1 ENHRY and CDR2 SYGVKD. The CDR3 sequence: CATRDSPYEQYV. The DNA for the CDR3 is TGTGCCACCCGGGACAGCCCCTACGAGCAGTACGTC.

Only one count was recorded for this clone. In DNA, the CDR3 is TGTGCCACCATGGCCCCAGGCGGGAAAAATGAGCAGTTCTTC. It codes for CATMAPGGKNEQFF. J is TRBJ2-1 and V is TRBV10-3, with D possibly matching TRBD2 (6 bases). In germline, CDR1 is ENHRY, CDR2 SYGVKD. This CDR3 has 14 amino acids. The ends were cut back, 10 bases at V and 7 bases at J, with 20 bases in the middle.

The CDR3 reads CASSLLAGGLNEQFF. DNA for the CDR3: TGCGCCAGCAGCTTACTAGCGGGGGGGCTGAATGAGCAGTTCTTC. The chain employs TRBV4-1 and TRBJ2-1; 13 bases are a match to TRBD2. CDR1 and CDR2 (germline): MGHRA, YSYEKL. The V gene end was trimmed by 5 bases and the J gene end by 7 bases; junction bases not matched to a gene: 5. This CDR3 is built from 15 residues.

The chain links TRBV5-5 to TRBJ1-1, with D possibly matching TRBD1 (6 bases). The V and J ends lost 0 bases and 4 bases respectively, with 16 bases between them. The CDR3 covers 16 residues. Per the germline V gene, CDR1 is SGHKS and CDR2 is YYEKEE (reference sequence). The CDR3 here is CASSLDFQGIITEAFF. The CDR3 DNA follows: TGTGCCAGCAGCTTGGACTTTCAGGGGATCATCACTGAAGCTTTCTTT.

The table lists this clone with a count of one. The V call is TRBV6-6, the J call TRBJ1-1; 8 bases agree with TRBD1. Trimming removed 6 bases from V and 3 bases from J; junction bases left unmatched: 6. CDR3 length: 14 amino acids. The germline gives CDR1 MNHNY, CDR2 SVGAGI (reference sequence). The CDR3 DNA sequence: TGTGCCAGCAGCCACCAGGGGGCGGACACTGAAGCTTTCTTT. This codes for CASSHQGADTEAFF.

The chain couples TRBV7-9 to TRBJ1-2, with a weak D call TRBD1 (6 bases). The V end was cut by 5 bases, the J end by 6 bases, with 10 bases between. Germline loops: CDR1 SEHNR, CDR2 FQNEAQ (reference sequence). This CDR3 has 12 residues. This CDR3 is CASSTDSHGYTF. DNA of the CDR3: TGTGCCAGCAGCACGGACAGCCATGGCTACACCTTC.

The chain has TRBV19 and TRBJ1-5; D not resolved. The germline CDR1 and CDR2 sequences are LNHDA and SQIVND (reference sequence). This CDR3 comprises 15 residues. The V and J ends lost 1 base and 8 bases respectively, with 15 bases between them. This CDR3 is CASSIGRGSGEPQHF. The CDR3 region has the DNA TGTGCCAGTAGTATAGGGCGCGGATCCGGAGAGCCCCAGCATTTT.

The chain has TRBV29-1 and TRBJ2-1; 7 bases are a match to TRBD1. CDR1 is SQVTM, CDR2 ANQGSEA, per germline. The CDR3 is made up of 15 amino acids. The V and J ends lost 1 base and 12 bases, in that order; junction bases with no gene match: 15. This CDR3 reads CSVEGDRVDRESQFF. The CDR3 DNA follows: TGCAGCGTTGAAGGAGACAGGGTGGATCGGGAATCGCAGTTCTTC.

This clone was counted only a few times. This sequence joins TRBV27 and TRBJ1-6; 7 bases match TRBD1. Germline V gene lookup returns CDR1 MNHEY and CDR2 SMNVEV (reference sequence). The CDR3 contains 13 residues. Germline trimming cut 4 bases from V and 10 bases from J; bases unmatched to any gene: 4. CDR3 loop: CASSSDRVSPLHF. CDR3 DNA: TGTGCCAGCAGTTCCGACAGGGTGTCACCCCTCCACTTT.

This clone appeared once. This sequence joins TRBV5-6 and TRBJ1-5, with D possibly TRBD1 on 6 matching bases. Germline V gives CDR1 SGHDT, CDR2 YYEEEE. The CDR3 runs to 17 residues. Trimming cost V 3 bases and J 6 bases, with 22 bases left between them. The CDR3 bases are TGTGCCAGCAGCTCACAGGGTAGTAGGGCTATGAGTCAGCCCCAGCATTTT. It encodes CASSSQGSRAMSQPQHF.

This clone was detected only a few times. The V gene is TRBV5-1, the J gene TRBJ1-4; 10 bases agree with TRBD1. V gave up 6 bases and J gave up 8 bases; unmatched junction bases: 10. CDR1 and CDR2 from the germline V gene are SGHRS and YFSETQ. This CDR3 is 15 amino acids long. CDR3 loop: CASNRAGTGDEKLFF. Here the CDR3 DNA reads TGCGCCAGCAACCGTGCCGGGACAGGGGACGAAAAACTGTTTTTT.

The genes are TRBV5-6 and TRBJ2-3; TRBD2 is a possible D gene (6 bases). V was shortened by 7 bases and J by 3 bases, with 18 bases between the two germline ends. Per the germline V gene, CDR1 is SGHDT and CDR2 is YYEEEE. The CDR3 spans 15 residues. This chain's CDR3 is CASLTSTALTDTQYF. For the CDR3, the DNA is TGTGCCAGCCTTACTAGCACCGCCTTAACAGATACGCAGTATTTT.

The chain employs TRBV28 and TRBJ1-5, with D hard to call. This CDR3 spans 16 amino acids. V lost 6 bases and J 9 bases, leaving 24 bases between the germline ends. Germline assignment: CDR1 MDHEN and CDR2 SYDVKM. CDR3 protein: CASRLSFDTRFRPQHF. The CDR3 DNA reads as TGTGCCAGCAGGCTTTCCTTTGACACACGGTTTAGGCCCCAGCATTTT.

The V and J genes are TRBV7-6 and TRBJ2-1, with 9 positions matching TRBD1. Trimming at V came to 4 bases and at J to 3 bases, leaving 4 bases not matched to a gene. The CDR3 is 15 amino acids. The germline gives CDR1 SGHVS, CDR2 FNYEAQ. CDR3 bases: TGTGCCAGCAGCTCCGGGACAGGGCGCTACAATGAGCAGTTCTTC. It is translated as CASSSGTGRYNEQFF.

The chain is built from TRBV2 and TRBJ2-7; D not resolved. Germline V gene lookup returns CDR1 SNHLY and CDR2 FYNNEI. The CDR3 covers 15 residues. The germline V and J ends were trimmed by 0 bases and 4 bases, with 13 bases remaining between them. CDR3 sequence: CASSEALPDRYEQYV. In DNA, the CDR3 is TGTGCCAGCAGTGAAGCGCTTCCAGATCGATACGAGCAGTACGTC.

The chain links TRBV5-6 to TRBJ2-6; D uncertain. V was cut by 4 bases and J by 0 bases, with 11 bases left in between. Germline V gene data show CDR1 as SGHDT and CDR2 as YYEEEE. There are 16 residues in the CDR3. The CDR3 coding sequence is TGTGCCAGCAGCCTTATCCGTAACTCTGGGGCCAACGTCCTGACTTTC. Translating it yields CASSLIRNSGANVLTF.

The chain combines TRBV29-1 with TRBJ1-5; D not certain. The CDR3 covers 14 residues. Trimming took 5 bases from V and 1 from J, leaving 12 bases between them. Germline CDR1 SQVTM, CDR2 ANQGSEA. The CDR3 region has the DNA TGCAGCGTTTGGAGTGGAGAGAGCAATCAGCCCCAGCATTTT. It specifies CSVWSGESNQPQHF.

The CDR3 here is CASSEGTGGVDEKLFF. CDR3 in DNA: TGTGCCAGCAGTGAGGGGACAGGGGGCGTCGATGAAAAACTGTTTTTT. This chain links TRBV25-1 with TRBJ1-4; 12 bases line up with TRBD1. This CDR3 spans 16 amino acids. V was pared by 3 bases and J by 6 bases, with 5 bases of the junction left unmatched. The germline CDR1 and CDR2 sequences are MGHDK and SYGVNS.

This clone was found a few times. The chain links TRBV6-5 to TRBJ1-2, with a weak D call TRBD1 (6 bases). CDR3 length: 13 amino acids. Trimming left V 5 bases short and J 8 bases short, with 15 bases between. Germline CDR1 MNHEY, CDR2 SVGAGI. The CDR3 here is CASSPAVRGGYTF. In nucleotides, the CDR3 is TGTGCCAGCAGTCCCGCGGTGAGGGGGGGCTACACCTTC.

The J gene is TRBJ1-1, the V gene TRBV4-1; no firm D call. From germline, CDR1 is MGHRA and CDR2 YSYEKL. The CDR3 extends over 15 amino acids. Trimming shortened V by 1 base and J by 4 bases, and 13 bases separated the two germline ends. DNA of the CDR3: TGCGCCAGCAGCCAAGTAACTGGGAGAGGCACTGAAGCTTTCTTT. Its translation: CASSQVTGRGTEAFF.

This clone was seen once. The rearrangement uses TRBV25-1 and TRBJ1-1; D is ambiguous. Germline V gene lookup returns CDR1 MGHDK and CDR2 SYGVNS. There are 13 residues in the CDR3. The V end lost 6 bases, the J end lost 3 bases, and 11 bases lay between the germline ends. CDR3 sequence: CASSVQRDTEAFF. The DNA for the CDR3 is TGTGCCAGCAGCGTGCAGCGGGACACTGAAGCTTTCTTT.

This sequence joins TRBV5-3 and TRBJ2-3, with a possible D match to TRBD2 (6 bases). TRBV5-3 is designated an ORF whose function remains uncertain. This CDR3 has 14 amino acids. Trimming pared 4 bases from V and 2 bases from J, leaving 11 bases between. DNA of the CDR3: TGTGCCAGAAGCCTCCCGGGGGACACAGATACGCAGTATTTT. Translation gives CARSLPGDTDTQYF.

The chain employs TRBV10-3 and TRBJ2-7; TRBD1 is a possible D gene (5 bases). CDR1 is ENHRY and CDR2 is SYGVKD in the germline V gene. Trimming removed 0 bases at V and 0 bases at J, with 9 bases between. CDR3 length equals 15 residues. This chain's CDR3 is CAISESRQGSYEQYF. In nucleotides, the CDR3 is TGTGCCATCAGTGAGTCGCGGCAGGGCTCCTACGAGCAGTACTTC.